The TCR beta chain described here comes from a study of cytomegalovirus exposure and HLA in healthy donors. The overall study: Among approximately 390 genotyped donors, around 80% fell in the Caucasian-associated ancestry cluster.

On this clone: Its antigen remains unidentified.

PCR used 60 Vbeta primers and 13 Jbeta primers. Study processing details: Unique TCR beta chains totaled some 88 million in a later count, with about 11 million of them shared. Some clones are missing from TCRdb's copy, which holds only in-frame ones; the method was immunoSEQ multiplex PCR. For V, J and clone size, that table is used; D and trimming come from the DNA. The sample includes 70,000 or so clones. Trimming cost V 3 bases and J 5 bases, with 14 bases left between them. The CDR3 sequence is 14 residues long. Per germline, CDR1 SGHRS and CDR2 YFSETQ. Study conclusions and caveats: A list of roughly 160 TCR beta chains associated with cytomegalovirus was given.

The J gene is TRBJ1-1, the V gene TRBV5-1, with TRBD1 as a possible D gene (6 bases). The sequence was collected from a man between 40 and 49 years old in good health and CMV-seronegative. Sequencing was carried out using PBMCs. The CDR3 nucleotides read TGCGCCAGCAGCTCGAAGAAGGGGACAACTGAAGCTTTCTTT. Translating gives CASSSKKGTTEAFF.